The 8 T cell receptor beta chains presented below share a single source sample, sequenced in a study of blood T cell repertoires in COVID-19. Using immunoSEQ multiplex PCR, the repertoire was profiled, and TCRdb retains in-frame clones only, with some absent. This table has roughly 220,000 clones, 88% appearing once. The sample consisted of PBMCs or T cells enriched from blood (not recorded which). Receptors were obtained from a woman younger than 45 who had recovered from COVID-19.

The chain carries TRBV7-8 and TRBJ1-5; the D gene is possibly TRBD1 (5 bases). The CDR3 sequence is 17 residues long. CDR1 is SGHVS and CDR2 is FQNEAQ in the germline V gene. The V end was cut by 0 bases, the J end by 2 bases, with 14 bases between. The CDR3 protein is CASSLAGRGDGNQPQHF. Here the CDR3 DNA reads TGTGCCAGCAGCTTAGCCGGTCGGGGGGACGGCAATCAGCCCCAGCATTTT.

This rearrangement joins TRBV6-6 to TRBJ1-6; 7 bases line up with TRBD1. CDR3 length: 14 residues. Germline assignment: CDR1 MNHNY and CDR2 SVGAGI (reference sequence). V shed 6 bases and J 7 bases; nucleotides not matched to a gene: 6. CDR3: CASSYRDSNSPLHF. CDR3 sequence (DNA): TGTGCCAGCAGCTACCGGGACAGCAATTCACCCCTCCACTTT.

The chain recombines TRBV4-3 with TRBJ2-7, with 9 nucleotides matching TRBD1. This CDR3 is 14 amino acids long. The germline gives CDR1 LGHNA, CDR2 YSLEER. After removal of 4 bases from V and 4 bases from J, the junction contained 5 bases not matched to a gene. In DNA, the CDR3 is TGCGCCAGCAGCCGGGACAGGGTCAAATACGAGCAGTACTTC. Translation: CASSRDRVKYEQYF.

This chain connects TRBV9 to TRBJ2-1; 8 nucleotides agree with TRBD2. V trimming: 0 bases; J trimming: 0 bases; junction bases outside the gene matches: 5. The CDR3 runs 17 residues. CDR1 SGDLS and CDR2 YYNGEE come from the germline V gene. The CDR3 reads CASSVARGGPSYNEQFF. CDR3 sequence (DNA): TGTGCCAGCAGCGTAGCCCGCGGGGGGCCCTCCTACAATGAGCAGTTCTTC.

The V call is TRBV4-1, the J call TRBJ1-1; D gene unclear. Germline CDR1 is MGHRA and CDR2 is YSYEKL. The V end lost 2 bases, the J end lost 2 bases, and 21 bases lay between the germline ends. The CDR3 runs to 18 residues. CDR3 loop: CASSQSVVSLGLNTEAFF. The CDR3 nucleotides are TGCGCCAGCAGCCAATCGGTGGTCAGCTTGGGCTTAAACACTGAAGCTTTCTTT.

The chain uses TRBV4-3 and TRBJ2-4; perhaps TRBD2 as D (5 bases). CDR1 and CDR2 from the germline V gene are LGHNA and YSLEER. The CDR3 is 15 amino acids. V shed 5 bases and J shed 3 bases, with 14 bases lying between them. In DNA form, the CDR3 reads TGCGCCAGCAGCGAAACCCGGGATAACAAAAACATTCAGTACTTC. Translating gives CASSETRDNKNIQYF.

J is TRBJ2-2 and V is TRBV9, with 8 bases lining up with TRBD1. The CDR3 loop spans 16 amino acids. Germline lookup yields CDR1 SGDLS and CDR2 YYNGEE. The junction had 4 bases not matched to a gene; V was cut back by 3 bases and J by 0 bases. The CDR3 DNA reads TGTGCCAGCAGCGCCACAGGGGGAACGAACACCGGGGAGCTGTTTTTT. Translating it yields CASSATGGTNTGELFF.

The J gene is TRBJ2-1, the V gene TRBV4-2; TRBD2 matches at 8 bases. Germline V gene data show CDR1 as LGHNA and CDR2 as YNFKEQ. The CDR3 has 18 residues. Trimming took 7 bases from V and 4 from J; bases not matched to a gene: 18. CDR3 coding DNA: TGTGCCAGCACCAAAGATGACGTGGCCCAGCGGGGGTACAATGAGCAGTTCTTC. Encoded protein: CASTKDDVAQRGYNEQFF.